The rows below give T cell receptor beta chains drawn from one sample of a study of T cell changes during pregnancy in multiple sclerosis. Here immunoSEQ multiplex PCR was the method, and the copy in TCRdb shows in-frame clones only, minus some. The table has about 89,000 clones, around 92% seen once; the top ten hold approximately 2.2%. Source: peripheral blood, taken after pregnancy. Receptors were obtained from a female donor in good health, enrolled as a control in a pregnancy study. The CDR3 runs from the conserved cysteine through the conserved F or W. The D gene is left open where the match is weak. The size field is filled for only some rows; it gives once, few, many or a size class.

TRBV4-2	TRBD2	TRBJ2-1	.	TGTGCCAGCAGCCAAGATCCCCCTAGCGGGAGATACAATGAGCAGTTCTTC	CASSQDPPSGRYNEQFF
TRBV19	.	TRBJ1-6	.	TGTGCCAGTAGTGTTGGCCACCGGGGGAATTCACCCCTCCACTTT	CASSVGHRGNSPLHF
TRBV7-2	TRBD2	TRBJ2-3	.	TGTGCCAGCAGCCCAGGACTAGACTTCACAGATACGCAGTATTTT	CASSPGLDFTDTQYF
TRBV27	.	TRBJ1-5	.	TGTGCCAGCAGCCTCACGCAGGGCTGGCAGCCCCAGCATTTT	CASSLTQGWQPQHF
TRBV6-1	TRBD1	TRBJ2-7	.	TGTGCCAGCGCCTCCGGGACAGGGGTTCTCTACGAGCAGTACTTC	CASASGTGVLYEQYF
TRBV27	TRBD2	TRBJ2-2	.	TGTGCCAGCAGCCTGCCCGGGGGCGGGAGGTCCGGGGAGCTGTTTTTT	CASSLPGGGRSGELFF
TRBV28	TRBD2	TRBJ2-7	.	TGTGCCAGCAGCCCCGGTGGAGCGGGAGGGCAGCAGTACTTC	CASSPGGAGGQQYF
TRBV11-3	TRBD1	TRBJ2-3	.	TGTGCCAGCAGCGACCGGGACAGGGGTGCGGATACGCAGTATTTT	CASSDRDRGADTQYF
TRBV5-4	.	TRBJ2-2	.	TGTGCCAGCAGCTTGGAGCCGCTGACCGGGGAGCTGTTTTTT	CASSLEPLTGELFF
TRBV19	.	TRBJ1-1	.	TGTGCCAGTAGTATAATCAGGAACACTGAAGCTTTCTTT	CASSIIRNTEAFF
TRBV15	.	TRBJ2-7	.	TGTGCCACCAGCAGAGCGGGATTGAACTACGAGCAGTACTTC	CATSRAGLNYEQYF
TRBV6-1	TRBD1	TRBJ1-2	.	TGTGCCAGCAGTGAAGGGGAGCAGGGGGGATTGTATGGCTACACCTTC	CASSEGEQGGLYGYTF
TRBV6-4	.	TRBJ2-6	.	TGTGCCAGCAGCCCCGCGCACTCTGGGGCCAACGTCCTGACTTTC	CASSPAHSGANVLTF
TRBV7-2	TRBD1	TRBJ1-2	.	TGTGCGACCAGAAAACAGGGGTTCGGCTATGGCTACACCTTC	CATRKQGFGYGYTF
TRBV5-1	.	TRBJ2-1	once	TGCGCCAGCAGCTCCCTTCCAGGGCTTGGGAATGAGCAGTTCTTC	CASSSLPGLGNEQFF
TRBV6-5	TRBD1	TRBJ2-1	.	TGTGCCAGCAGGCGACAGGGTTGGGCGAATGAGCAGTTCTTC	CASRRQGWANEQFF
TRBV9	TRBD2	TRBJ2-3	.	TGTGCCAGCAGCCTCGAGGGGACTAGCGGGGGAGTAACAGATACGCAGTATTTT	CASSLEGTSGGVTDTQYF
TRBV19	TRBD1	TRBJ1-1	.	TGTGCCAGTAGTGGAATCAGGGGGCTCGGAAACACTGAAGCTTTCTTT	CASSGIRGLGNTEAFF
TRBV10-3	.	TRBJ1-2	.	TGTGCCATCAGTGGGCAGAATCTCTATGGCTACACCTTC	CAISGQNLYGYTF
TRBV19	.	TRBJ1-1	.	TGTGCCAGTAGTATAGGGCACCAGAACACTGAAGCTTTCTTT	CASSIGHQNTEAFF
TRBV2	TRBD1	TRBJ1-1	.	TGTGCCAGCCCTTCCGGGACAGATTACACTGAAGCTTTCTTT	CASPSGTDYTEAFF
TRBV7-6	.	TRBJ2-7	.	TGTGCCAGCAGCCCGAACTCCTCCGGGACACTCCCTTACGAGCAGTACTTC	CASSPNSSGTLPYEQYF
TRBV6-6	TRBD1	TRBJ1-3	.	TGTGCCAGCATCATGACAGGGACATACTCTGGAAACACCATATATTTT	CASIMTGTYSGNTIYF
TRBV10-2	TRBD1	TRBJ1-2	few	TGCGCCAGCAGGACAGGGGGCGACGGCTACACCTTC	CASRTGGDGYTF
TRBV18	.	TRBJ2-4	.	TGTGCCAGCTCACTCAGTCATGGCAAAAACATTCAGTACTTC	CASSLSHGKNIQYF
TRBV7-9	TRBD1	TRBJ1-1	.	TGTGCCAGCAGCGCACCAGGGGGCACTGAAGCTTTCTTT	CASSAPGGTEAFF
TRBV13	.	TRBJ1-4	.	TGTGCCAGCAGCACAGGAGGGTCGAGAGGGGAAAAACTGTTTTTT	CASSTGGSRGEKLFF
TRBV7-9	TRBD1	TRBJ1-2	.	TGTGCCAGCAGCTTAGTGGGGACAGTTTTGACTAACTATGGCTACACCTTC	CASSLVGTVLTNYGYTF
TRBV7-6	TRBD1	TRBJ1-1	.	TGTGCCAGCAGCTTTGGACAGGGGAACACTGAAGCTTTCTTT	CASSFGQGNTEAFF
TRBV5-5	.	TRBJ1-5	.	TGTGCCAGCAGTTTAGACAGTTATGGGGCTCAGCCCCAGCATTTT	CASSLDSYGAQPQHF
TRBV10-3	.	TRBJ2-6	.	TGTGCCATCAGAGGACTGGATTCTGGGGCCAACGTCCTGACTTTC	CAIRGLDSGANVLTF
TRBV5-1	.	TRBJ1-4	.	TGCGCCAGCAGCTTTTCACCGACGGGGGAAAAACTGTTTTTT	CASSFSPTGEKLFF
TRBV14	.	TRBJ1-1	few	TGTGCCAGTCGACCGAGGGAGGCGAACACTGAAGCTTTCTTT	CASRPREANTEAFF
TRBV9	.	TRBJ1-2	.	TGTGCCAGCAGTCAAGCCGTCGGGGGGCAGGCCTATGGCTACACCTTC	CASSQAVGGQAYGYTF
TRBV9	.	TRBJ1-2	once	TGTGCCAGCAGCATCGACAGCCAGAGCCCCTATGGCTACACCTTC	CASSIDSQSPYGYTF
TRBV15	.	TRBJ2-7	many	TGTGCCACCAGCAGACAGGGCATGGACTACGAGCAGTACTTC	CATSRQGMDYEQYF
TRBV9	TRBD2	TRBJ2-2	.	TGTGCCAGCAGCTTTAGCGGGGTGACCGGGGAGCTGTTTTTT	CASSFSGVTGELFF
TRBV13	.	TRBJ2-5	.	TGTGCCAGCACCATTTTAGTGTCGGCTAGCAGGGAGACCCAGTACTTC	CASTILVSASRETQYF
TRBV19	TRBD1	TRBJ1-5	.	TGTGCCAGTAGTCGACTCAGGGGGTGTCAGCCCCAGCATTTT	CASSRLRGCQPQHF
TRBV18	TRBD1	TRBJ1-4	.	TGTGCCAGCTCACCTTCGGGACAGGGGAACACAAAACTGTTTTTT	CASSPSGQGNTKLFF
TRBV7-6	.	TRBJ1-3	.	TGTGCCAGCAGCTTAGACAGAACCACCTCCTCTGGAAACACCATATATTTT	CASSLDRTTSSGNTIYF
TRBV14	TRBD1	TRBJ2-7	.	TGTGCCAGCAGCTCGGGACAGGGGGCTTCCGAGCAGTACTTC	CASSSGQGASEQYF
TRBV14	.	TRBJ2-5	.	TGTGCCAGCAGCCGATGGACGGAGGAAGAGACCCAGTACTTC	CASSRWTEEETQYF
TRBV6-4	.	TRBJ2-2	.	TGTGCCAGCAGCCGGGATAGGGACACCGGGGAGCTGTTTTTT	CASSRDRDTGELFF
TRBV19	.	TRBJ2-1	.	TGTGCCAGTAGTATAGTTTGGAGCTCCTACAATGAGCAGTTCTTC	CASSIVWSSYNEQFF
TRBV19	TRBD1	TRBJ2-7	once	TGTGCCAGTAGTTACCGGGACAGATACGAGCAGTACTTC	CASSYRDRYEQYF